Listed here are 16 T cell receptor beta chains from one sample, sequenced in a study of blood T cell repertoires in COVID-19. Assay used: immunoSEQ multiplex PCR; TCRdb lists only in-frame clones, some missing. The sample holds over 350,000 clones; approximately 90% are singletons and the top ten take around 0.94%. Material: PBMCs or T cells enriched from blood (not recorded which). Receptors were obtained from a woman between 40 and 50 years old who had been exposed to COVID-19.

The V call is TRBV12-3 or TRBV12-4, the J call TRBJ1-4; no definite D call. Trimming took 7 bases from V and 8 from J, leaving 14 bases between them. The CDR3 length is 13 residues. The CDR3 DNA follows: TGTGCCAGCACCTCGGGAGGACGGGAAAAACTGTTTTTT. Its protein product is CASTSGGREKLFF.

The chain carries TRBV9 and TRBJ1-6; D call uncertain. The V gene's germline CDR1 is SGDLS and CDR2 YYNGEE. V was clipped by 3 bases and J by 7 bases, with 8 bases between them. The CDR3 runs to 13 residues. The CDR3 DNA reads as TGTGCCAGCAGCGGGGCTTGGAATTCACCCCTCCACTTT. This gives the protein CASSGAWNSPLHF.

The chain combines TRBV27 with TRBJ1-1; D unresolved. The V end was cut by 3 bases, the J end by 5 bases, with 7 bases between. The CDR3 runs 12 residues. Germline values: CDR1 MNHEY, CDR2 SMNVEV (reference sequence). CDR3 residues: CASSLFGTEAFF. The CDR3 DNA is TGTGCCAGCAGTTTGTTCGGGACTGAAGCTTTCTTT.

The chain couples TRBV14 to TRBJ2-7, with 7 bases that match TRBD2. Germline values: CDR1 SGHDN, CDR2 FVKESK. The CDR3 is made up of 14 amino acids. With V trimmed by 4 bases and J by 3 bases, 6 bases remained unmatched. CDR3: CASSPPGRNYEQYF. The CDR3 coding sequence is TGTGCCAGCAGCCCTCCCGGGAGGAACTACGAGCAGTACTTC.

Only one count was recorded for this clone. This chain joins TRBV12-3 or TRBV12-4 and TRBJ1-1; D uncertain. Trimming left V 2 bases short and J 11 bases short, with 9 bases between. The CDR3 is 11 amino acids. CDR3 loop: CASSLSVAAFF. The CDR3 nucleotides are TGTGCCAGCAGTTTATCGGTCGCCGCTTTCTTT.

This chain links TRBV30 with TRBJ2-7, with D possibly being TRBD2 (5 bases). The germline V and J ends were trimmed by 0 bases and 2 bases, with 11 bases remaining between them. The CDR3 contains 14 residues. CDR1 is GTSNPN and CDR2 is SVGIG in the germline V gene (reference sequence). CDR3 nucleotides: TGTGCCTGGAGTGTACATAACGGGGCCTACGAGCAGTACTTC. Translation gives CAWSVHNGAYEQYF.

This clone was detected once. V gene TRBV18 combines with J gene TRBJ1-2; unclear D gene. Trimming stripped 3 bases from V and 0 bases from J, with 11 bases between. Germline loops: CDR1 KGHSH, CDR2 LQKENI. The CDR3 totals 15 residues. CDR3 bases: TGTGCCAGCTCACCGTATCGGGAGACTAACTATGGCTACACCTTC. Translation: CASSPYRETNYGYTF.

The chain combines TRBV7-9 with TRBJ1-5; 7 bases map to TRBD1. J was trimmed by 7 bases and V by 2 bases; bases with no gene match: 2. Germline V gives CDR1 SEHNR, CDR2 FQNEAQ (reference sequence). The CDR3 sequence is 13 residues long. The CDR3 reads CASSLQGQQPQHF. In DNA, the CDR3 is TGTGCCAGCAGCTTACAGGGACAGCAGCCCCAGCATTTT.

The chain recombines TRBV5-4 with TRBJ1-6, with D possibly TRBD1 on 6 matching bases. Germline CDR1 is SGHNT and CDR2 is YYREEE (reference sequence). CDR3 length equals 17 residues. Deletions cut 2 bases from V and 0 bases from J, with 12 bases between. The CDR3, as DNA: TGTGCCAGCAGCTTTAGGACAGTGAGCTCCTATAATTCACCCCTCCACTTT. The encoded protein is CASSFRTVSSYNSPLHF.

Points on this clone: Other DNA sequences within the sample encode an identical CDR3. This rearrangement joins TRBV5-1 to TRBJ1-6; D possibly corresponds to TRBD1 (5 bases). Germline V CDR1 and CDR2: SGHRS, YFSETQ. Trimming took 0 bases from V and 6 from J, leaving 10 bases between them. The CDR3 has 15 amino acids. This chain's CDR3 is CASSLDGGFNSPLHF. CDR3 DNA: TGCGCCAGCAGCTTGGACGGGGGGTTTAATTCACCCCTCCACTTT.

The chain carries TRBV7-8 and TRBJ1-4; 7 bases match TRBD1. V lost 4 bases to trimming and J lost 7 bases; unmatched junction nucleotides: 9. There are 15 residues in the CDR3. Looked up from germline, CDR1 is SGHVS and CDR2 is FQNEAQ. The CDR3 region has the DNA TGTGCCAGCAGCTCCAAGGGGGCGCGAAGTGAAAAACTGTTTTTT. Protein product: CASSSKGARSEKLFF.

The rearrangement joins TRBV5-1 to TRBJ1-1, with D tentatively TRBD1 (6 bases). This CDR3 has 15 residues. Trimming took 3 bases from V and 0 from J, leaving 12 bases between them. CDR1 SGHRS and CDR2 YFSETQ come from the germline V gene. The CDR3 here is CASSSTPGVNTEAFF. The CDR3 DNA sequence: TGCGCCAGCAGCTCTACCCCAGGGGTGAACACTGAAGCTTTCTTT.

CDR3 sequence reads: CASSPRLAGAFSSYNEQFF. Written as DNA, the CDR3 is TGTGCCAGCAGTCCCCGACTAGCGGGGGCCTTTAGCTCCTACAATGAGCAGTTCTTC. The chain joins TRBV27 to TRBJ2-1; 12 nucleotides line up with TRBD2. V dropped 5 bases and J dropped 0; count of bases not matched to a gene: 11. The CDR3 loop spans 19 amino acids. Germline V gene sequence: CDR1 MNHEY, CDR2 SMNVEV (reference sequence).

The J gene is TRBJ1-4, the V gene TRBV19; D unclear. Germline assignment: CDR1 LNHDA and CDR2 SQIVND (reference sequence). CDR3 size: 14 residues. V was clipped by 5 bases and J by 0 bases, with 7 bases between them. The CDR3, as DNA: TGTGCCAGTAGTTCGGGGACAACTAATGAAAAACTGTTTTTT. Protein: CASSSGTTNEKLFF.

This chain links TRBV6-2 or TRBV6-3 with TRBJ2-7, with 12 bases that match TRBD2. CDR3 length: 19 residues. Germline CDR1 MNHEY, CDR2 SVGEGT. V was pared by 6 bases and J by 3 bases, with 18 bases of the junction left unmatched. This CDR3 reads CASSMVTSGRANPYYEQYF. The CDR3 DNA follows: TGTGCCAGCAGCATGGTGACTAGCGGGAGAGCCAACCCCTACTACGAGCAGTACTTC.

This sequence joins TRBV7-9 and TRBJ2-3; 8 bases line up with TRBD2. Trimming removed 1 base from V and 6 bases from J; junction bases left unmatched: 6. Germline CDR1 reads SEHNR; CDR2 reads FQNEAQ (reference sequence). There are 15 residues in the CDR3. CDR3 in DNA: TGTGCCAGCAGCTTAGAAGCGGGGGCGGCCGATACGCAGTATTTT. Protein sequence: CASSLEAGAADTQYF.